A single sample is the source of the 25 T cell receptor beta chains below, sequenced in a study of cytomegalovirus exposure and HLA in healthy donors. The PCR made use of 60 Vbeta and 13 Jbeta primers. Profiling relied on immunoSEQ multiplex PCR, and the TCRdb table lists in-frame clones only, not all of them. The table lists about 120,000 clones, 70% to 85% of them singletons. The sequenced sample was PBMCs. These receptors all come from a man between 18 and 29 years old in good health and CMV-seropositive.

The chain uses TRBV4-2 and TRBJ2-2; D possibly corresponds to TRBD1 (6 bases). The CDR3 has 14 residues. V was pared by 3 bases and J by 5 bases, with 10 bases between. Per the germline V gene, CDR1 is LGHNA and CDR2 is YNFKEQ. The CDR3 coding sequence is TGTGCCAGCAGCCAGGAAACAGGGACCGGGGAGCTGTTTTTT. Protein: CASSQETGTGELFF.

The CDR3 DNA is TGTGCCAGCAGCTTAGCGGGAGGGGAGCAGTACTTC. Its translation: CASSLAGGEQYF. The chain recombines TRBV11-2 with TRBJ2-7, with 8 bases aligning to TRBD2. With 1 base clipped from V and 7 bases from J, the junction kept 0 bases outside the gene matches. Germline V gives CDR1 SGHAT, CDR2 FQNNGV. CDR3 size: 12 residues. Full variable domain (remainder filled in from reference TRBV11-2 and TRBJ2-7): EAGVAQSPRYKIIEKRQSVAFWCNPISGHATLYWYQQILGQGPKLLIQFQNNGVVDDSQLPKDRFSAERLKGVDSTLKIQPAKLEDSAVYLCASSLAGGEQYFGPGTRLTVT.

This sequence joins TRBV7-6 and TRBJ2-2; 7 bases agree with TRBD2. The CDR3 is 16 amino acids. The V and J ends lost 10 bases and 2 bases, in that order; junction bases with no gene match: 13. Germline V gene data show CDR1 as SGHVS and CDR2 as FNYEAQ. In DNA, the CDR3 is TGTGCCACTTCCCCTCGGCCGGGGGGAAACACCGGGGAGCTGTTTTTT. The encoded protein is CATSPRPGGNTGELFF.

The chain joins TRBV11-2 to TRBJ2-3; D remains unclear. CDR1 SGHAT and CDR2 FQNNGV come from the germline V gene. There are 14 residues in the CDR3. V lost 1 base and J lost 2, with 7 bases in between. For the CDR3, the DNA is TGTGCCAGCAGCTTAGTACAGCCCACAGATACGCAGTATTTT. Residues: CASSLVQPTDTQYF.

The chain has TRBV11-3 and TRBJ2-5; D is perhaps TRBD2 (7 bases). V lost 8 bases and J 6 bases, leaving 16 bases between the germline ends. The CDR3 has 13 amino acids. In germline, CDR1 is SGHNT, CDR2 YENEEA. The CDR3 DNA follows: TGTGCCAGCGCGGCGGGGGCGGAACAGACCCAGTACTTC. This translates into CASAAGAEQTQYF. The variable domain in full, completed from reference TRBV11-3 and TRBJ2-5, reads EAGVVQSPRYKIIEKKQPVAFWCNPISGHNTLYWYLQNLGQGPELLIRYENEEAVDDSQLPKDRFSAERLKGVDSTLKIQPAELGDSAVYLCASAAGAEQTQYFGPGTRLLVL.

Only one count was recorded for this clone. The chain links TRBV10-2 to TRBJ1-2; 8 bases line up with TRBD1. The V gene's germline CDR1 is WSHSY and CDR2 SAAADI. V shed 0 bases and J 8 bases; nucleotides not matched to a gene: 8. CDR3 size: 15 residues. CDR3 loop: CASSESTTGAYGYTF. The CDR3 DNA reads as TGCGCCAGCAGTGAGTCGACGACAGGGGCTTACGGCTACACCTTC.

The chain carries TRBV7-9 and TRBJ2-1, with 15 bases lining up with TRBD2. Trimming cost V 3 bases and J 9 bases; bases outside gene matches: 9. Germline V gene sequence: CDR1 SEHNR, CDR2 FQNEAQ (reference sequence). The CDR3 sequence is 17 residues long. CDR3 sequence reads: CASSFPGLAGGHGEQFF. CDR3 coding DNA: TGTGCCAGCAGCTTTCCGGGACTAGCGGGGGGCCATGGTGAGCAGTTCTTC. The full variable domain, its missing parts supplied by reference TRBV7-9 and TRBJ2-1, is DTGVSQNPRHKITKRGQNVTFRCDPISEHNRLYWYRQTLGQGPEFLTYFQNEAQLEKSRLLSDRFSAERPKGSFSTLEIQRTEQGDSAMYLCASSFPGLAGGHGEQFFGPGTRLTVL.

The chain employs TRBV5-1 and TRBJ2-1, with 9 bases that match TRBD1. This CDR3 is built from 16 residues. V lost 4 bases and J lost 5; bases outside the gene matches: 10. Germline CDR1 SGHRS, CDR2 YFSETQ. CDR3 in amino acids: CASSPRGTGLNNEQFF. The CDR3 nucleotides read TGCGCCAGCAGCCCTAGGGGGACAGGGCTAAACAATGAGCAGTTCTTC.

This clone was found a few times. The chain combines TRBV6-6 with TRBJ1-2; D remains ambiguous. The germline CDR1 and CDR2 sequences are MNHNY and SVGAGI (reference sequence). The CDR3 totals 10 residues. With 9 bases removed from V and 8 bases from J, the gap between germline ends came to 10 bases. The CDR3 loop is CASWEEGYTF. CDR3 DNA: TGTGCCAGTTGGGAGGAAGGCTACACCTTC.

Only a few counts were recorded for this clone. The chain joins TRBV18 to TRBJ1-6; TRBD1 aligns across 9 bases. This CDR3 is built from 15 residues. Germline V gene sequence: CDR1 KGHSH, CDR2 LQKENI. Trimming removed 5 bases from V and 10 bases from J; junction bases left unmatched: 9. The CDR3 reads CASSMTGTGTSPLHF. CDR3 nucleotides: TGTGCCAGCTCAATGACCGGGACAGGGACGTCACCCCTCCACTTT.

Notes on this clone: One junction end does not reproduce the germline sequence, and a read error may be involved. The chain uses TRBV29-1 and TRBJ2-6, with D maybe TRBD1 (5 bases). In germline, CDR1 is SQVTM, CDR2 ANQGSEA. There are 16 residues in the CDR3. The CDR3 sequence is CSVETAQSSGANGLTF. As DNA, the CDR3 is TGCAGCGTTGAGACAGCCCAGAGCTCTGGGGCCAACGGCCTGACTTTC.

This clone was seen only a few times. The V call is TRBV5-5, the J call TRBJ2-5; the match to TRBD2 covers 9 bases. V lost 0 bases and J lost 1; bases outside the gene matches: 1. This CDR3 is 15 amino acids long. Germline CDR1 is SGHKS and CDR2 is YYEKEE (reference sequence). DNA of the CDR3: TGTGCCAGCAGCTTGGCTAGCGGGGCCCAAGAGACCCAGTACTTC. Translated, it gives CASSLASGAQETQYF.

This clone has a handful of counts. The chain couples TRBV15 to TRBJ2-7; D is unresolved. Germline loops: CDR1 LNHNV, CDR2 YYDKDF (reference sequence). The CDR3 is 17 residues long. Trimming left V 0 bases short and J 0 bases short, with 15 bases between. The CDR3 spells CATSRESPAVASYEQYF. DNA for the CDR3: TGTGCCACCAGCAGAGAATCACCCGCGGTGGCCTCCTACGAGCAGTACTTC.

The rearrangement uses TRBV19 and TRBJ1-2, with D possibly being TRBD1 (5 bases). This CDR3 has 15 residues. Looked up from germline, CDR1 is LNHDA and CDR2 is SQIVND (reference sequence). V was cut by 0 bases and J by 4 bases, with 12 bases left in between. The CDR3 DNA sequence: TGTGCCAGTAGTATAGAGTCGGCGGGGACCTATGGCTACACCTTC. Residues: CASSIESAGTYGYTF.

The genes are TRBV28 and TRBJ2-7, with 7 bases that match TRBD1. Losses at the gene ends were 8 bases for V and 5 bases for J; bases not matched to a gene: 15. Germline V gene data show CDR1 as MDHEN and CDR2 as SYDVKM. CDR3 length equals 15 residues. CDR3: CASPPDRLRVHEQYF. The DNA of the CDR3 is TGTGCCAGCCCCCCGGACAGGCTACGGGTCCACGAGCAGTACTTC.

The chain couples TRBV28 to TRBJ1-6, with TRBD1 identical over 9 bases. The CDR3 extends over 15 amino acids. V shed 6 bases, J shed 4 bases, and the junction held 4 bases outside the gene matches. The V gene's germline CDR1 is MDHEN and CDR2 SYDVKM. In DNA, the CDR3 is TGTGCCAGCAGCCGACAGGGGGGGTATAATTCACCCCTCCACTTT. It codes for CASSRQGGYNSPLHF.

The chain carries TRBV13 and TRBJ2-7; D possibly corresponds to TRBD2 (6 bases). Looked up from germline, CDR1 is PRHDT and CDR2 is FYEKMQ (reference sequence). This CDR3 region has 15 residues. V gave up 6 bases and J gave up 3 bases, with 18 bases separating them. CDR3 coding DNA: TGTGCCAGCAGGACCCGGGACGGGGGTAACTACGAGCAGTACTTC. It is translated as CASRTRDGGNYEQYF.

This sequence joins TRBV29-1 and TRBJ1-1; 9 bases agree with TRBD1. With 8 bases clipped from V and 8 bases from J, the junction kept 6 bases outside the gene matches. Germline V gene sequence: CDR1 SQVTM, CDR2 ANQGSEA. The CDR3 consists of 11 residues. CDR3 sequence reads: CSHPQGAEAFF. CDR3 in DNA: TGCAGCCACCCACAGGGGGCAGAAGCTTTCTTT.

This clone is a singleton in its sample. V is TRBV28 and J is TRBJ1-5, with 7 bases identical to TRBD1. J gave up 4 bases and V 6 bases, and 15 bases lay outside the gene matches. The CDR3 totals 17 residues. Germline V CDR1 and CDR2: MDHEN, SYDVKM. The CDR3 loop is CASRQMLATGVNQPQHF. For the CDR3, the DNA is TGTGCCAGCAGGCAAATGTTGGCCACAGGGGTGAATCAGCCCCAGCATTTT.

This clone was seen only a few times. The V call is TRBV5-1, the J call TRBJ2-7, with D tentatively TRBD2 (5 bases). The germline V gene encodes CDR1 SGHRS and CDR2 YFSETQ. The CDR3 is 15 amino acids. V lost 1 base and J 0 bases, leaving 11 bases between the germline ends. The CDR3 DNA reads as TGCGCCAGCAGCTTGATGGGGAGTAGCTCCTACGAGCAGTACTTC. This translates into CASSLMGSSSYEQYF.

The chain couples TRBV7-2 to TRBJ1-1, with D unresolved. The CDR3 loop spans 16 amino acids. The germline V gene has CDR1 SGHTA and CDR2 FQGNSA. Trimming shortened V by 1 base and J by 3 bases, and 15 bases separated the two germline ends. The CDR3 reads CASSLVGQLRDTEAFF. DNA of the CDR3: TGTGCCAGCAGCTTAGTAGGGCAGCTGAGGGACACTGAAGCTTTCTTT.

With regard to this clone: One end of the junction is discordant with germline, which a read error may explain. The chain carries TRBV4-1 and TRBJ1-1, with 8 bases identical to TRBD1. In germline, CDR1 is MGHRA, CDR2 YSYEKL. The CDR3 is 14 amino acids. This CDR3 reads CASRNDRGGWEAFF. CDR3 sequence (DNA): TGTGCCAGCAGAAACGACAGGGGAGGCTGGGAAGCTTTCTTT.

This chain connects TRBV4-1 to TRBJ1-6, with TRBD1 as a possible D gene (6 bases). Trimming took 0 bases from V and 7 from J, leaving 19 bases between them. Germline V gene lookup returns CDR1 MGHRA and CDR2 YSYEKL. The CDR3 contains 18 residues. CDR3 in amino acids: CASSQEILFLRGNSPLHF. CDR3 in DNA: TGCGCCAGCAGCCAAGAGATTCTGTTTTTGAGGGGGAATTCACCCCTCCACTTT.

CDR3 protein: CASSNQGNTEAFF. The CDR3 nucleotides read TGTGCCAGCAGCAATCAGGGGAACACTGAAGCTTTCTTT. The rearrangement uses TRBV7-9 and TRBJ1-1; possible D gene TRBD1, 5 bases. V was trimmed by 5 bases and J by 1 base, leaving 8 bases between them. This CDR3 contains 13 residues. Germline values: CDR1 SEHNR, CDR2 FQNEAQ (reference sequence).

The CDR3 DNA reads TGTGCCAGCAGTTACTCGACAGCGAATGAAAAACTGTTTTTT. As protein: CASSYSTANEKLFF. This chain connects TRBV6-6 to TRBJ1-4, with D possibly being TRBD1 (5 bases). CDR3 length: 14 residues. The germline V and J ends were trimmed by 0 bases and 5 bases, with 7 bases remaining between them. CDR1 and CDR2 (germline): MNHNY, SVGAGI (reference sequence).